Sequencing of this T cell receptor (beta chain) was carried out in a study of CD8+ T cells in alopecia areata. Treatment described: oral pan-JAK inhibitor, 5-10 mg twice daily. General observations from the study: Because one nonresponder was included, the link of baseline CD8+ expansion to response is considered uncertain.

RNA extraction was followed by reverse transcription into cDNA, which acted as the sequencing template. The repertoire was sequenced with immunoSEQ multiplex PCR; TCRdb's copy has only in-frame clones and lacks some. The data contain hundreds of thousands of clones, 58% of them singletons. Looked up from germline, CDR1 is SQVTM and CDR2 is ANQGSEA. The length of the CDR3 is 14 residues. Trimming removed 1 base from V and 2 bases from J, with 8 bases in between. Details on this clone: Its antigen is still unknown.

The receptor's source is a human donor with alopecia areata. The chain uses TRBV29-1 and TRBJ2-2, with D possibly being TRBD1 (6 bases). Sequences were derived from CD4+ T cells sorted from blood, sampled at week 24, from a patient treated with tofacitinib. The CDR3 protein is CSVEARGNTGELFF. CDR3 in DNA: TGCAGCGTTGAAGCCAGGGGAAACACCGGGGAGCTGTTTTTT.